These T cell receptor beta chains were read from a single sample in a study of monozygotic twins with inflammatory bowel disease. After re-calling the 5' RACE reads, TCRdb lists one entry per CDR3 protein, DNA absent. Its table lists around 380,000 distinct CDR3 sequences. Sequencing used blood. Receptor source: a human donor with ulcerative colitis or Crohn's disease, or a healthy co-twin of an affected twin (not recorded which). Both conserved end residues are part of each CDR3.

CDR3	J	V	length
CASSLRAHGSTDTQYF	TRBJ2-3	TRBV7-2	16
CASSYTGTIHTGELFF	TRBJ2-2	TRBV6-5	16
CASSLSSREANTGELFF	TRBJ2-2	TRBV7-2	17
CASSLTPGTVKAPAEAFF	TRBJ1-1	TRBV7-3	18
CASSFRQVALATDEQYF	TRBJ2-7	TRBV5-5	17
CASSTNAGTSVTHF	TRBJ2-7	TRBV12-3/TRBV12-4	14
CASGRRANYNEQFF	TRBJ2-1	TRBV27	14
CASSLITGGRPQAFF	TRBJ1-1	TRBV7-9	15
CAWSSYLGGEQYF	TRBJ2-7	TRBV30	13
CASSSSTGKPQHF	TRBJ1-5	TRBV27	13
CASSAPSLGEETQYF	TRBJ2-5	TRBV7-9	15
CSARSTGELFF	TRBJ2-2	TRBV20-1	11
CASSSDYNQETQYF	TRBJ2-5	TRBV7-9	14
CASSVDPLHTGELFF	TRBJ2-2	TRBV9	15
CASSLGLLTSGRGNEQFF	TRBJ2-1	TRBV27	18
CATSQGYGNQPQHF	TRBJ1-5	TRBV19	14
CASSLPSVTQYF	TRBJ2-3	TRBV7-2	12
CSARDYEGESYNEQFF	TRBJ2-1	TRBV20-1	16
CASSQALGPSNQPQHF	TRBJ1-5	TRBV3-1	16
CASSPGGANEQFF	TRBJ2-1	TRBV5-5	13
CSARDPRGSNNEQFF	TRBJ2-1	TRBV20-1	15
CSARMIAGGPSTDTQYF	TRBJ2-3	TRBV20-1	17
CASSLSGMGKYEQYF	TRBJ2-7	TRBV28	15
CASSVGGLGTGGELFF	TRBJ2-2	TRBV9	16
CSAVDKPSYNEQFF	TRBJ2-1	TRBV20-1	14
CASSYSRDRVSPVFYTF	TRBJ1-2	TRBV6-5	17
CASSTGQGVHEQYF	TRBJ2-7	TRBV7-3	14
CASSLDGETNTGELFF	TRBJ2-2	TRBV5-1	16
CASSLLTSGSDTQYF	TRBJ2-3	TRBV27	15
CSAEDRDSYEQYF	TRBJ2-7	TRBV20-1	13
CSGRGSQEKLFF	TRBJ1-4	TRBV29-1	12
CAWEKDNEQFF	TRBJ2-1	TRBV30	11
CASGRSLSSYEQYF	TRBJ2-7	TRBV5-1	14
CASSLGTGEKLFF	TRBJ1-4	TRBV7-2	13
CASSLRTALQYF	TRBJ2-7	TRBV28	12
CASTDRDPRRAFF	TRBJ1-1	TRBV6-6	13
CSARAQGLAGMQSNEQFF	TRBJ2-1	TRBV20-1	18
CATSDYRTSGYQETQYF	TRBJ2-5	TRBV24-1	17
CSARVFGEEYGYTF	TRBJ1-2	TRBV20-1	14
CSAQIAGGPTNEQFF	TRBJ2-1	TRBV20-1	15
CASTTGQNNQPQHF	TRBJ1-5	TRBV12-3/TRBV12-4	14
CASSFLDRSYGYTF	TRBJ1-2	TRBV27	14
CASFQKLGLNTEAFF	TRBJ1-1	TRBV18	15
CASSSSGPKAGEQYF	TRBJ2-7	TRBV19	15
CSARGQGNTDTQYF	TRBJ2-3	TRBV20-1	14
CASSPHGDRTDTQYF	TRBJ2-3	TRBV7-9	15
CASSEAGNPNYGYTF	TRBJ1-2	TRBV6-1	15
CASKQGGKGGGYTF	TRBJ1-2	TRBV27	14
CASSTPVDIQYF	TRBJ2-4	TRBV7-2	12
CASSLGTSVVTYEQYF	TRBJ2-7	TRBV5-1	16
CASSRGQAEAFF	TRBJ1-1	TRBV6-5	12
CASSTGSGEQYF	TRBJ2-7	TRBV5-1	12
CASRAGQGAYGYTF	TRBJ1-2	TRBV5-1	14
CASSLTANTEAFF	TRBJ1-1	TRBV5-5	13
CASSQEKDGSANEQFF	TRBJ2-1	TRBV4-1	16
CSARDPLVMRTYEQYF	TRBJ2-7	TRBV20-1	16
CASSLASGPHNEQFF	TRBJ2-1	TRBV5-1	15
CASSLEALKTEAFF	TRBJ1-1	TRBV5-4	14
CASSYYTDGVLYEQYF	TRBJ2-7	TRBV6-5	16